The next 23 T cell receptor beta chains were all read from a single sample in a study of shared clonotypes between healthy human individuals. Assay used: immunoSEQ multiplex PCR; TCRdb lists only in-frame clones, some missing. The table lists 2 million to 2.5 million clones, approximately 96% of them singletons, with more than 0.1% in the top ten. The sequenced material came from naive CD4+ T cells sorted from blood. Subset noted: CD45RA+ positively selected. The receptors derive from a man aged 18 to 30 in good health.

The CDR3 sequence: CAISPGQGLNQPQHF. DNA for the CDR3: TGTGCCATCAGTCCAGGACAGGGGCTCAATCAGCCCCAGCATTTT. The chain couples TRBV10-3 to TRBJ1-5; 9 nucleotides agree with TRBD1. With V trimmed by 5 bases and J by 3 bases, 5 bases remained unmatched. This CDR3 has 15 amino acids. CDR1 ENHRY and CDR2 SYGVKD come from the germline V gene.

This chain uses TRBV5-1 with TRBJ2-7; maybe TRBD1 (6 bases). The V and J ends lost 4 bases and 5 bases respectively, with 19 bases between them. The germline CDR1 and CDR2 sequences are SGHRS and YFSETQ. The CDR3 consists of 15 residues. CDR3 sequence: CASSGVTGTSDEQYF. The CDR3 nucleotides read TGCGCCAGCAGCGGGGTCACAGGGACCTCAGACGAGCAGTACTTC.

V usage is TRBV2 and J usage is TRBJ2-5, with 7 bases that match TRBD2. CDR3 size: 19 residues. Germline CDR1 is SNHLY and CDR2 is FYNNEI. J lost 0 bases, V lost 7 bases, and 20 bases had no gene match. The CDR3 loop is CASTEGGAASSSYQETQYF. For the CDR3, the DNA is TGTGCCAGCACCGAGGGAGGGGCCGCCAGCAGCTCTTACCAAGAGACCCAGTACTTC.

The rearrangement joins TRBV5-1 to TRBJ2-5; TRBD1 aligns across 10 bases. J lost 5 bases, V lost 5 bases, and 6 bases had no gene match. This CDR3 has 14 residues. Germline V gene sequence: CDR1 SGHRS, CDR2 YFSETQ. The CDR3 nucleotides read TGCGCCAGCAGAGAGGGACAGGGGTACGAGACCCAGTACTTC. Amino acids: CASREGQGYETQYF.

This clone occurred once. The J gene is TRBJ2-6, the V gene TRBV5-1, with D tentatively TRBD1 (6 bases). The CDR3 has 15 residues. Germline V gene lookup returns CDR1 SGHRS and CDR2 YFSETQ. The V end lost 4 bases, the J end lost 2 bases, and 10 bases lay between the germline ends. The CDR3 DNA sequence: TGCGCCAGCAGCGGTAACAGGGCTGGGGCCAACGTCCTGACTTTC. It is translated as CASSGNRAGANVLTF.

With regard to this clone: This sample includes further DNA sequences coding for the same CDR3. This chain connects TRBV2 to TRBJ2-7; D is ambiguous. Germline CDR1 is SNHLY and CDR2 is FYNNEI. This CDR3 comprises 12 residues. V lost 1 base and J lost 4, with 5 bases in between. The CDR3 DNA is TGTGCCAGCAGTGAAGAAAGGTACGAGCAGTACTTC. Translated: CASSEERYEQYF.

V gene TRBV4-1 combines with J gene TRBJ1-6; 8 nucleotides line up with TRBD1. CDR1 MGHRA and CDR2 YSYEKL come from the germline V gene. J lost 9 bases, V lost 4 bases, and 2 bases had no gene match. The CDR3 covers 13 residues. The CDR3 spells CASSPDRVSPLHF. CDR3 coding DNA: TGCGCCAGCAGCCCGGACAGGGTTTCACCCCTCCACTTT.

The chain employs TRBV6-1 and TRBJ2-5; TRBD2 matches 10 bases. The CDR3 extends over 13 amino acids. J lost 5 bases, V lost 4 bases, and 1 base had no gene match. Germline-derived CDR1 and CDR2 are MNHNS and SASEGT. The CDR3 DNA is TGTGCCAGCAGTGCGGGACTAGCGGAGACCCAGTACTTC. The encoded protein is CASSAGLAETQYF.

The chain is built from TRBV30 and TRBJ1-3, with TRBD1 as a possible D gene (6 bases). The CDR3 consists of 16 residues. V was clipped by 0 bases and J by 4 bases, with 16 bases between them. Germline V gives CDR1 GTSNPN, CDR2 SVGIG (reference sequence). CDR3 sequence: CAWSVLPGVMGNTIYF. The CDR3 DNA reads TGTGCCTGGAGTGTATTGCCAGGGGTTATGGGAAACACCATATATTTT.

The V call is TRBV27, the J call TRBJ2-5; D is perhaps TRBD2 (5 bases). Trimming took 8 bases from V and 6 from J, leaving 16 bases between them. This CDR3 contains 13 residues. Germline values: CDR1 MNHEY, CDR2 SMNVEV (reference sequence). CDR3 sequence reads: CASHLPGSKTQYF. For the CDR3, the DNA is TGTGCCAGCCACCTTCCGGGGTCCAAGACCCAGTACTTC.

This chain joins TRBV7-2 and TRBJ2-1, with TRBD2 matching over 11 bases. The CDR3 consists of 17 residues. With V trimmed by 4 bases and J by 7 bases, 12 bases remained unmatched. Germline-derived CDR1 and CDR2 are SGHTA and FQGNSA. CDR3 residues: CASSSRRTSGSTNEQFF. DNA for the CDR3: TGTGCCAGCAGCTCCCGCCGCACTAGCGGGAGTACAAATGAGCAGTTCTTC.

The genes are TRBV30 and TRBJ2-7, with D possibly matching TRBD2 (6 bases). Germline-derived CDR1 and CDR2 are GTSNPN and SVGIG (reference sequence). The CDR3 has 12 residues. Trimming removed 6 bases from V and 0 bases from J, with 9 bases in between. The CDR3 DNA sequence: TGTGCCTGCGGGGGTAGCTCCTACGAGCAGTACTTC. It specifies CACGGSSYEQYF.

This clone was picked up a small number of times. The V gene is TRBV7-9, the J gene TRBJ1-2; TRBD1 matches at 9 bases. The germline V gene has CDR1 SEHNR and CDR2 FQNEAQ (reference sequence). Trimming removed 5 bases from V and 8 bases from J; junction bases left unmatched: 6. This CDR3 spans 13 amino acids. DNA of the CDR3: TGTGCCAGCAGCGTTACAGGGGGCTCAGGCTACACCTTC. The encoded protein is CASSVTGGSGYTF.

The CDR3 here is CASSPPGRGGDEQFF. The CDR3 DNA is TGTGCCAGCTCACCCCCGGGCAGGGGAGGGGATGAGCAGTTCTTC. The chain uses TRBV18 and TRBJ2-1; D is perhaps TRBD2 (7 bases). This CDR3 contains 15 residues. Trimming took off 3 bases at V and 8 bases at J, with 17 bases between the two ends. Germline CDR1 and CDR2: KGHSH and LQKENI.

The rearrangement links TRBV2 to TRBJ1-1, with D perhaps matching TRBD1 (5 bases). The ends were cut back, 1 base at V and 10 bases at J, with 13 bases in the middle. The CDR3 is 13 amino acids. Per the germline V gene, CDR1 is SNHLY and CDR2 is FYNNEI. CDR3 DNA sequence: TGTGCCAGCAGTGAAGGAGTTTTAAGGGGAGCTTTCTTT. Encoded protein: CASSEGVLRGAFF.

V is TRBV7-6 and J is TRBJ2-1; 8 bases agree with TRBD1. With V trimmed by 2 bases and J by 6 bases, 3 bases remained unmatched. Germline V gene sequence: CDR1 SGHVS, CDR2 FNYEAQ. The CDR3 extends over 14 amino acids. Written as DNA, the CDR3 is TGTGCCAGCAGCTTACGGGACAGGCTCAATGAGCAGTTCTTC. Amino acid sequence: CASSLRDRLNEQFF. Based on the CDR3 plus reference TRBV7-6 and TRBJ2-1, the full variable domain is GAGVSQSPRYKVTKRGQDVALRCDPISGHVSLYWYRQALGQGPEFLTYFNYEAQQDKSGLPNDRFSAERPEGSISTLTIQRTEQRDSAMYRCASSLRDRLNEQFFGPGTRLTVL.

The chain is built from TRBV25-1 and TRBJ1-3; 7 bases line up with TRBD1. CDR1 and CDR2 from the germline V gene are MGHDK and SYGVNS. Losses at the gene ends were 4 bases for V and 2 bases for J; bases not matched to a gene: 2. The CDR3 runs to 14 residues. The CDR3 region has the DNA TGTGCCAGCAGTGCGACAGGGACTGGAAACACCATATATTTT. This sequence encodes CASSATGTGNTIYF.

V is TRBV2 and J is TRBJ2-2, with 13 bases identical to TRBD2. The trim removed 5 bases at V and 2 bases at J, leaving 5 bases unmatched. The CDR3 has 17 residues. Germline V gene sequence: CDR1 SNHLY, CDR2 FYNNEI. The CDR3 DNA reads as TGTGCCAGCAGTAAGGGACTAGCGGGGTCTAACACCGGGGAGCTGTTTTTT. It codes for CASSKGLAGSNTGELFF.

V is TRBV6-1 and J is TRBJ2-4; no definite D call. CDR3 length equals 12 residues. Per germline, CDR1 MNHNS and CDR2 SASEGT. V lost 1 base to trimming and J lost 12 bases, with 10 bases between them. The CDR3 is CASSEVVSNQYF. CDR3 nucleotide sequence: TGTGCCAGCAGTGAAGTAGTTTCCAATCAGTACTTC.

This clone was seen just once. The V gene is TRBV29-1, the J gene TRBJ2-1, with TRBD2 matching 9 bases. The CDR3 is made up of 16 amino acids. V trimming: 3 bases; J trimming: 1 base; junction bases outside the gene matches: 7. Per the germline V gene, CDR1 is SQVTM and CDR2 is ANQGSEA. The CDR3 sequence: CSVDAVAGVSYNEQFF. CDR3 bases: TGCAGCGTTGATGCGGTAGCGGGGGTTTCCTACAATGAGCAGTTCTTC.

This chain connects TRBV5-1 to TRBJ2-3; D is unresolved. Germline V CDR1 and CDR2: SGHRS, YFSETQ. This CDR3 region has 13 residues. V was clipped by 0 bases and J by 5 bases, with 7 bases between them. Here the CDR3 reads CASSLAGKDTQYF. Written as DNA, the CDR3 is TGCGCCAGCAGCTTGGCCGGAAAAGATACGCAGTATTTT.

The chain employs TRBV6-5 and TRBJ1-5; D gene ambiguous. V dropped 5 bases and J dropped 6 bases, with 8 bases sitting between them. This CDR3 has 12 residues. Germline V gives CDR1 MNHEY, CDR2 SVGAGI. CDR3 protein: CASSTDGQPQHF. The CDR3 region has the DNA TGTGCCAGCAGTACCGACGGTCAGCCCCAGCATTTT.

This clone has only one observation. The gene calls are TRBV7-2 and TRBJ2-3; D uncertain. The CDR3 covers 14 residues. Germline values: CDR1 SGHTA, CDR2 FQGNSA. V gave up 3 bases and J gave up 5 bases, with 12 bases separating them. The CDR3 DNA reads TGTGCCAGCAGCTTGGTTTTCAAGGGAGATACGCAGTATTTT. This codes for CASSLVFKGDTQYF.